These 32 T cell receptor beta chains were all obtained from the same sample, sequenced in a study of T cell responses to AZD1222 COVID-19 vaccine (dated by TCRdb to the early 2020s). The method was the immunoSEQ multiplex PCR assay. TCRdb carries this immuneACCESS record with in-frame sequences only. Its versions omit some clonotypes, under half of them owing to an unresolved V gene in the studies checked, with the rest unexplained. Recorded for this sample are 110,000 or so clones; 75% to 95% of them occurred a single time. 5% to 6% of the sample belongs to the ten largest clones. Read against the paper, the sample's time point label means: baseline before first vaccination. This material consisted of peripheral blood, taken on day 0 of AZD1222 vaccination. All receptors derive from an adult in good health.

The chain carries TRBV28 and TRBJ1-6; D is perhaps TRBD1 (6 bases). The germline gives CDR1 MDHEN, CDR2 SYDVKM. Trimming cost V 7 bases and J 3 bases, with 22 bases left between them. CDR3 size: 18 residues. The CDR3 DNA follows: TGTGCCAGCATTCCGGGAGGGGGGCAATCGTACTATAATTCACCCCTCCACTTT. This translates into CASIPGGGQSYYNSPLHF. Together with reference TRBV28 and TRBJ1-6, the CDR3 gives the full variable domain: DVKVTQSSRYLVKRTGEKVFLECVQDMDHENMFWYRQDPGLGLRLIYFSYDVKMKEKGDIPEGYSVSREKKERFSLILESASTNQTSMYLCASIPGGGQSYYNSPLHFGNGTRLTVT.

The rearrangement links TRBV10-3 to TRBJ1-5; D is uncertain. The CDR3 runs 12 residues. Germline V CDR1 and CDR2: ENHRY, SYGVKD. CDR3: CACGQGNQPQHF. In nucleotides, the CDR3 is TGTGCATGTGGGCAGGGCAATCAGCCCCAGCATTTT.

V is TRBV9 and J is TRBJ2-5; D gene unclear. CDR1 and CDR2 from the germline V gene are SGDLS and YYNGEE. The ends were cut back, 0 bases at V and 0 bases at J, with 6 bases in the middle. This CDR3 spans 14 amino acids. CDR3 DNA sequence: TGTGCCAGCAGCGTAGACCCGAACCAAGAGACCCAGTACTTC. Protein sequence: CASSVDPNQETQYF.

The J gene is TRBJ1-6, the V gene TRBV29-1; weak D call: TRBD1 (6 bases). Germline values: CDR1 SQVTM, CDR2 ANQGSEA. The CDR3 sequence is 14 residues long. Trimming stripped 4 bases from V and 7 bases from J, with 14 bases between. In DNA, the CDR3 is TGCAGCGTTGGGGGGGACACCATAAATTCACCCCTCCACTTT. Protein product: CSVGGDTINSPLHF.

CDR3 in amino acids: CASRGGNSVNEQFF. In DNA, the CDR3 is TGTGCCAGCAGGGGGGGGAATTCGGTCAATGAGCAGTTCTTC. J is TRBJ2-1 and V is TRBV6-6; 7 bases line up with TRBD2. V shed 6 bases, J shed 6 bases, and the junction held 8 bases outside the gene matches. The CDR3 spans 14 residues. Germline V lookup: CDR1 MNHNY, CDR2 SVGAGI (reference sequence).

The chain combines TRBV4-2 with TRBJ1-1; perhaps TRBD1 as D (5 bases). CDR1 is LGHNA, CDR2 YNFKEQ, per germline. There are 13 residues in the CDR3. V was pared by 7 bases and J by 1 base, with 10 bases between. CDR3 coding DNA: TGTGCCAGCACTTACAGGACGAACACTGAAGCTTTCTTT. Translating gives CASTYRTNTEAFF.

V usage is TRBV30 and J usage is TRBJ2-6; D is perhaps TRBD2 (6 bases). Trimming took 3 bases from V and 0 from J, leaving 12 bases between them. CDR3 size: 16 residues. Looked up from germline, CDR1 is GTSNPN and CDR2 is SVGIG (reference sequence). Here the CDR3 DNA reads TGTGCCTGGAGCGCCGCGGGATCCTCTGGGGCCAACGTCCTGACTTTC. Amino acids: CAWSAAGSSGANVLTF.

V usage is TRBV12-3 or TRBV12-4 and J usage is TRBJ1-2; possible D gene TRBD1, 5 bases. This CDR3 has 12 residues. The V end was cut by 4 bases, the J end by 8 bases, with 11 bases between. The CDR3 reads CASSWDRMGYTF. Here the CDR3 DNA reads TGTGCCAGCAGTTGGGACCGCATGGGCTACACCTTC.

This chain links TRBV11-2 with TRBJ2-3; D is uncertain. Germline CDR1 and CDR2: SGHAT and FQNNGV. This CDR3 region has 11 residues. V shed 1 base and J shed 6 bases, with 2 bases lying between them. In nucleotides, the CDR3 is TGTGCCAGCAGCTTAGGGGATACGCAGTATTTT. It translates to CASSLGDTQYF.

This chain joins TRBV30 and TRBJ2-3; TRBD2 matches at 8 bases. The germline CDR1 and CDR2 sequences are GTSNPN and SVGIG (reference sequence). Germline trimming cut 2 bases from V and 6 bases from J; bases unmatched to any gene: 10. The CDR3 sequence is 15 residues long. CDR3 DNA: TGTGCCTGGAGTCATGGACTAGCCGGAGCGGATACGCAGTATTTT. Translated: CAWSHGLAGADTQYF.

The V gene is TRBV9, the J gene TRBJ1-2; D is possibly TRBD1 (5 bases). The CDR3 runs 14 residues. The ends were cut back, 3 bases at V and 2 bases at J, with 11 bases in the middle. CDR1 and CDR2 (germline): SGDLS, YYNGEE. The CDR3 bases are TGTGCCAGCAGCGAGGGACCGCAGAACTATGGCTACACCTTC. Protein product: CASSEGPQNYGYTF.

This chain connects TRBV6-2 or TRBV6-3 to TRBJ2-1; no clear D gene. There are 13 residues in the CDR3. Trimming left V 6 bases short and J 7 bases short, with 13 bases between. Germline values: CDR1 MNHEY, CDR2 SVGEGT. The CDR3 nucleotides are TGTGCCAGCAGCTTTATCGGACCAAATGAGCAGTTCTTC. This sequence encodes CASSFIGPNEQFF.

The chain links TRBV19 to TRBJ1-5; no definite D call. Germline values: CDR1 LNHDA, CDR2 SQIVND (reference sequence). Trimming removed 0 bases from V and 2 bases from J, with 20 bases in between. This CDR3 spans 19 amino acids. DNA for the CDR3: TGTGCCAGTAGTATAGACCCGGCCCTGAGGGCAGGACGCAATCAGCCCCAGCATTTT. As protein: CASSIDPALRAGRNQPQHF.

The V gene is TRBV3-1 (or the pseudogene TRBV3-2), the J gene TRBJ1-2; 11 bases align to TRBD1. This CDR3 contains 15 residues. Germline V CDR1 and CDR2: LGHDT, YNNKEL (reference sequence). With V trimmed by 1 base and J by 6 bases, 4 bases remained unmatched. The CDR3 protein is CASSQGDRGENGYTF. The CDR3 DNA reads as TGTGCCAGCAGCCAAGGGGACAGGGGGGAGAATGGCTACACCTTC.

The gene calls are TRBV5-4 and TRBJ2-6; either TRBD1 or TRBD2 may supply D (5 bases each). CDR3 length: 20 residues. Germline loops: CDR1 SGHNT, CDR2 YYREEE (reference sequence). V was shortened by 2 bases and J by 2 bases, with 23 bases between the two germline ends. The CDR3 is CASSFGPGAGFPTGANVLTF. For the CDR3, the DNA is TGTGCCAGCAGCTTCGGCCCTGGGGCGGGTTTCCCTACTGGGGCCAACGTCCTGACTTTC.

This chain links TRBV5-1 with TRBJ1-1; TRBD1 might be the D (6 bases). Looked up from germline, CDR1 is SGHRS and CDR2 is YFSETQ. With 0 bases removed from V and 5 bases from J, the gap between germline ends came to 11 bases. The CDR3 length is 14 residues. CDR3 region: CASSLVGGQTEAFF. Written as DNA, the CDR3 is TGCGCCAGCAGCTTGGTCGGGGGGCAAACTGAAGCTTTCTTT.

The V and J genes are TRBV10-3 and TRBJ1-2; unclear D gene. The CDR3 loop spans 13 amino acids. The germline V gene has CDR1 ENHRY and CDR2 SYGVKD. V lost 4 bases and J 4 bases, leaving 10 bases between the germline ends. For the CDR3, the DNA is TGTGCCATCAGTGGGCCGGGCCCCTATGGCTACACCTTC. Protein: CAISGPGPYGYTF.

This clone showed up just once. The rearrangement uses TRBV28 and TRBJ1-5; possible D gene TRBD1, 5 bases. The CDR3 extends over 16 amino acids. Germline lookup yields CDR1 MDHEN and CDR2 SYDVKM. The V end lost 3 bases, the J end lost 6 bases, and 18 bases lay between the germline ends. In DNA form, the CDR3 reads TGTGCCAGCAGTTTTGACATGCCGGGGGGGGGTCAGCCCCAGCATTTT. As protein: CASSFDMPGGGQPQHF.

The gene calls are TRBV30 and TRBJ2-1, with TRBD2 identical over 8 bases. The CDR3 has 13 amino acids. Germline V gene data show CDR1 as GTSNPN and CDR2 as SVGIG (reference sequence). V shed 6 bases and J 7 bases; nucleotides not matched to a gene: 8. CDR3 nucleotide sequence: TGTGCCTGCTTGGGGGGCGGGAGGAATGAGCAGTTCTTC. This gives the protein CACLGGGRNEQFF.

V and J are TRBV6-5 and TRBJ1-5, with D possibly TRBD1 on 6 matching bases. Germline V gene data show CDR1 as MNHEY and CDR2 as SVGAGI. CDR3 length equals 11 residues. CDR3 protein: CAAGANQPQHF. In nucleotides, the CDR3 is TGTGCGGCAGGGGCTAATCAGCCCCAGCATTTT.

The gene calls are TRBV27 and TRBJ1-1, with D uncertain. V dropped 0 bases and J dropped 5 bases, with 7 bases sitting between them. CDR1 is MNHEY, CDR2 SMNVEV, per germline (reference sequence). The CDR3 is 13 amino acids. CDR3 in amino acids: CASSLSRGTEAFF. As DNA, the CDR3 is TGTGCCAGCAGTTTATCGAGAGGAACTGAAGCTTTCTTT.

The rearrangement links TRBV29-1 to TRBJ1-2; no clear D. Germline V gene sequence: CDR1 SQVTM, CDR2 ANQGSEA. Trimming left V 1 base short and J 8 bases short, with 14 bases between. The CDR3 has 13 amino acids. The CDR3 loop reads CSVEGWAYGGYTF. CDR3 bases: TGCAGCGTTGAAGGGTGGGCGTATGGGGGCTACACCTTC.

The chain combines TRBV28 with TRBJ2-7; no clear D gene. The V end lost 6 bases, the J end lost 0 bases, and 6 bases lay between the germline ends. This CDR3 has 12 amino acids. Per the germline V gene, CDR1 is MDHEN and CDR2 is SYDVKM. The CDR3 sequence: CASRIGSYEQYF. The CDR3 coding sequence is TGTGCCAGCAGAATAGGCTCCTACGAGCAGTACTTC.

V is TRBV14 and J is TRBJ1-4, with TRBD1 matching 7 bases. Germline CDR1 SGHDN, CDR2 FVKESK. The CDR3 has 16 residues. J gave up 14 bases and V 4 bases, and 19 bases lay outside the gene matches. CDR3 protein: CASSPLGDRASLRLFF. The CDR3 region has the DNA TGTGCCAGCAGCCCCCTCGGAGACAGGGCTTCCCTCAGGCTGTTTTTT.

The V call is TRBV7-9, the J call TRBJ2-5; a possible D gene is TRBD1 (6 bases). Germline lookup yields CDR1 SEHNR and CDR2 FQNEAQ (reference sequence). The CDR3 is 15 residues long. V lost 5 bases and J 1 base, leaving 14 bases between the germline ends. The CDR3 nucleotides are TGTGCCAGCAGCCCGATGACAGGTTCCCAAGAGACCCAGTACTTC. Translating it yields CASSPMTGSQETQYF.

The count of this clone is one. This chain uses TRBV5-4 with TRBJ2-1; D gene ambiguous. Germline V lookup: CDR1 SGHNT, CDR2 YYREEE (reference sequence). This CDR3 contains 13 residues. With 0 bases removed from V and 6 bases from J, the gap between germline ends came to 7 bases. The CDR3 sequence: CASSLARGNEQFF. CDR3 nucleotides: TGTGCCAGCAGCTTGGCTAGAGGCAATGAGCAGTTCTTC.

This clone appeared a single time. CDR3 in amino acids: CASSVVPGLESEQYF. The CDR3 region has the DNA TGTGCCAGCAGCGTAGTACCAGGACTAGAGTCCGAGCAGTACTTC. The chain uses TRBV9 and TRBJ2-7; 7 nucleotides align to TRBD2. With V trimmed by 0 bases and J by 6 bases, 9 bases remained unmatched. There are 15 residues in the CDR3. Germline loops: CDR1 SGDLS, CDR2 YYNGEE.

The CDR3 DNA follows: TGTGCCAGCAGGAGAACCGGGGAGCTGTTTTTT. Translation: CASRRTGELFF. The chain combines TRBV2 with TRBJ2-2; D gene ambiguous. This CDR3 is 11 amino acids long. Germline CDR1 and CDR2: SNHLY and FYNNEI. Trimming pared 6 bases from V and 5 bases from J, leaving 4 bases between.

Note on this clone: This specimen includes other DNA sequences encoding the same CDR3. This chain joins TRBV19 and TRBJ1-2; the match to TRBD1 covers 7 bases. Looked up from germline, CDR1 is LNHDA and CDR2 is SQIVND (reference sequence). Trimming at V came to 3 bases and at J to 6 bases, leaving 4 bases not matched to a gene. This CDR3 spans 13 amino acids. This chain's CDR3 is CASSIPGGNGYTF. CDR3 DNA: TGTGCCAGTAGTATCCCAGGGGGAAATGGCTACACCTTC.

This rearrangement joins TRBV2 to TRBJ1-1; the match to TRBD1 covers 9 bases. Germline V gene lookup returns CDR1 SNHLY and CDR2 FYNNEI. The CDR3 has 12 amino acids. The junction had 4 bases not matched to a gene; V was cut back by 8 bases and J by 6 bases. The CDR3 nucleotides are TGTGCCAGCTCTGGGGACAGGGCTGAAGCTTTCTTT. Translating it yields CASSGDRAEAFF.

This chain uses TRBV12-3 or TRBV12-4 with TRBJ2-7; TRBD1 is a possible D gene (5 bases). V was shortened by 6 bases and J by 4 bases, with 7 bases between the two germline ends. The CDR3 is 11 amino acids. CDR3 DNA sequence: TGTGCCAGCAGCAACAGGTACGAGCAGTACTTC. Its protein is CASSNRYEQYF.

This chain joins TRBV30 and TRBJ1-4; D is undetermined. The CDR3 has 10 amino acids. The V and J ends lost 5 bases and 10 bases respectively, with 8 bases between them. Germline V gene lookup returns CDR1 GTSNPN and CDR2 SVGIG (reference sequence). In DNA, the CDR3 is TGTGCCTGGGGGGAGGCAAAACTGTTTTTT. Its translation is CAWGEAKLFF.